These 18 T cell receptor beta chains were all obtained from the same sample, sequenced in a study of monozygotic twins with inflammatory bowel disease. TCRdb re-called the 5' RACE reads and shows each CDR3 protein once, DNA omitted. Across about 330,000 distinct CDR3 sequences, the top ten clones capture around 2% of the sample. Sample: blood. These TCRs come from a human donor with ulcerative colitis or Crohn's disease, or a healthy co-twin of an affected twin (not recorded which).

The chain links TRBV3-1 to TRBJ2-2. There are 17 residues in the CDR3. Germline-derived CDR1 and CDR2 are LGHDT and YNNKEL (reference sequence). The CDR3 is CASSQDRLLSNTGELFF.

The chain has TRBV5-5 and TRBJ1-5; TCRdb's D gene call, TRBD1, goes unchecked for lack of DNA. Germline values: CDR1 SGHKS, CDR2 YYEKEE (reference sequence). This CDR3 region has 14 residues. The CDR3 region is CASSYGTGERPQHF.

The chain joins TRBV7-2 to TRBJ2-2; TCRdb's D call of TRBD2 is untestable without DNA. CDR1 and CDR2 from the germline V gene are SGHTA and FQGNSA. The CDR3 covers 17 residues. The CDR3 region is CASSLRRGGLGNGELFF.

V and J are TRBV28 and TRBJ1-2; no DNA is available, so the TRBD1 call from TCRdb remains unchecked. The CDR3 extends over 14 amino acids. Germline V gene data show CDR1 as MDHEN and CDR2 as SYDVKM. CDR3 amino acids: CASSFAGGRTGYTF.

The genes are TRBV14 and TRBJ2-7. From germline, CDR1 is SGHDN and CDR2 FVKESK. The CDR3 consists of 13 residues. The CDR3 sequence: CASSQDARGEQYF.

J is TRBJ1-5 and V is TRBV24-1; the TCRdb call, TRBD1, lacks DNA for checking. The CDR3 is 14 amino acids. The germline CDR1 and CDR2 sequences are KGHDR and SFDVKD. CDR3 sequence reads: CATSDQQGHQPQHF.

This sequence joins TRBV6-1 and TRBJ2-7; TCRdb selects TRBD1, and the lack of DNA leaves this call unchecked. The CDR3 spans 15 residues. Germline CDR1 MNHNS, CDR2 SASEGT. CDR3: CASSDLGTGAYEQYF.

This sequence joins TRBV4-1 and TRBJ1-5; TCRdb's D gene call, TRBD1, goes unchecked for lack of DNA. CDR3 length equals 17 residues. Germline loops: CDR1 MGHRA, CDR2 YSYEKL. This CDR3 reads CASSQGAFRELNQPQHF.

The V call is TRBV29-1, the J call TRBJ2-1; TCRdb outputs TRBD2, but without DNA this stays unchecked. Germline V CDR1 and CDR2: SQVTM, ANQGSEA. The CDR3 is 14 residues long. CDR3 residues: CSPPPGSLGEEQFF.

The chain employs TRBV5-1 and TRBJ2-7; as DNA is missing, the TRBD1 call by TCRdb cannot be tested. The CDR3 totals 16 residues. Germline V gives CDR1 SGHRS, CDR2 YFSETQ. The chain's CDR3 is CASSLGEPDRGYEQYF.

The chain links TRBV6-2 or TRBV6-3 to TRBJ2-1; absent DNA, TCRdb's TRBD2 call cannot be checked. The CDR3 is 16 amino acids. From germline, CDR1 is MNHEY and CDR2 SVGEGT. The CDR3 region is CASSSYLAGGSNEQFF.

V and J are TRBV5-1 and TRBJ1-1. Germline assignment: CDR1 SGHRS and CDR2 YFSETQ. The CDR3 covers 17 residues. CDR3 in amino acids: CASSLGGGGDFATEAFF.

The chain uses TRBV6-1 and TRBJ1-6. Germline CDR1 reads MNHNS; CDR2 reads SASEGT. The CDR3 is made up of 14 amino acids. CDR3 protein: CASSELEANSPLHF.

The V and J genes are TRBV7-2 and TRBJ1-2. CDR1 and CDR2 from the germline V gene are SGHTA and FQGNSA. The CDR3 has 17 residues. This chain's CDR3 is CASSLGAGLIVLEGYTF.

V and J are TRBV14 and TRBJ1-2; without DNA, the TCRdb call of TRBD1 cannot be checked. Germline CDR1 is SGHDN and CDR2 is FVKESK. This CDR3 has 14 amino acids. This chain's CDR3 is CASSLRQGTYGYTF.

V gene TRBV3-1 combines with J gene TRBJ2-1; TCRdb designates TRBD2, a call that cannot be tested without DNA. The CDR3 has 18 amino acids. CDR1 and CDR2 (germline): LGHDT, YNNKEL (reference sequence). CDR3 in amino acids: CASSQHDLAGGPFSEQFF.

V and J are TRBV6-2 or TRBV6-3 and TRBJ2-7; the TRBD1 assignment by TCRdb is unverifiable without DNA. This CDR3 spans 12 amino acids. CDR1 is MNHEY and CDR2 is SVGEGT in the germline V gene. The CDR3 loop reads CASSPGPHEQYF.

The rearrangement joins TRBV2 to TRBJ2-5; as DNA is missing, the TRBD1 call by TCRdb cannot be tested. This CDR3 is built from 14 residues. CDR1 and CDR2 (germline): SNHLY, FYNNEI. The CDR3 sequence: CASSGDRAEETQYF.